This T cell receptor (beta chain) was documented in a study of cytomegalovirus exposure and HLA in healthy donors. Whole-study findings and limits: Per a prior analysis, the majority of TCR beta V segments were productive roughly 87% or roughly 30% of the time.

Note on this clone: The target antigen is unknown.

This cohort consisted of healthy bone marrow donors. V dropped 3 bases and J dropped 3 bases, with 9 bases sitting between them. The CDR3 sequence is 14 residues long. In germline, CDR1 is SGHVS, CDR2 FQNEAQ. PCR involved 60 Vbeta and 13 Jbeta primers. Sequenced by immunoSEQ multiplex PCR; TCRdb stores in-frame clones only, minus some. Of around 160,000 clones listed, roughly four fifths were seen once; the top ten hold around 4.3%. The clonotype was recovered from a man aged 45-65 years in good health and CMV-seropositive. The sequenced sample consisted of PBMCs. This chain links TRBV7-8 with TRBJ1-3; tentative D call: TRBD1 (5 bases). CDR3: CASSLGQGGNTIYF. Written as DNA, the CDR3 is TGTGCCAGCAGCTTGGGGCAAGGTGGAAACACCATATATTTT.